This is a list of T cell receptor beta chains from one sample in a study of response to subunit inactivated influenza vaccine. MiXCR was run by TCRdb on the RT-PCR reads, yielding one entry per CDR3 protein. In the table there are approximately 200,000 distinct CDR3 sequences, about 15% of which are singletons. The sequencing used CD8+ T cells sorted from PBMCs, collected around 5 days after vaccination. The receptor set was obtained from a man in his fifties or sixties who received an inactivated influenza vaccine. The conserved cysteine and the conserved F or W are not part of the CDR3 here. A D gene is named only where the DNA matches it firmly.

CDR3aa: SARLTGSTEAF; v_gene: TRBV20-1; d_gene: NA; len: 11
CDR3aa: ASSFSRDTEAF; v_gene: TRBV5-1; d_gene: NA; len: 11
CDR3aa: ASSQPTGGDQTRGSYNEQF; v_gene: TRBV4-1; d_gene: TRBD2; len: 19
CDR3aa: ASSRKGLYEQY; v_gene: TRBV5-5; d_gene: NA; len: 11
CDR3aa: ASSQPTGTLQETQY; v_gene: TRBV7-6; d_gene: TRBD1; len: 14
CDR3aa: SADTGTYYNEQF; v_gene: TRBV29-1; d_gene: NA; len: 12
CDR3aa: SVVEAVSSYEQY; v_gene: TRBV29-1; d_gene: NA; len: 12
CDR3aa: ASSDRGGSDTQY; v_gene: TRBV7-9; d_gene: TRBD1; len: 12
CDR3aa: ASILVGQTNYGYT; v_gene: TRBV13; d_gene: NA; len: 13
CDR3aa: ASSLGLAAFSYEQY; v_gene: TRBV5-6; d_gene: TRBD2; len: 14
CDR3aa: SASSGGLSYEQY; v_gene: TRBV20-1; d_gene: TRBD2; len: 12
CDR3aa: ASSLALPNDEQY; v_gene: TRBV5-1; d_gene: NA; len: 12
CDR3aa: ASSYGLAGTYEQY; v_gene: TRBV7-2; d_gene: TRBD2; len: 13
CDR3aa: ASSSDILGVYEQY; v_gene: TRBV5-5; d_gene: NA; len: 13
CDR3aa: ASGDRNQETQY; v_gene: TRBV7-9; d_gene: TRBD1; len: 11
CDR3aa: AISGLAGVDNEQF; v_gene: TRBV10-3; d_gene: TRBD2; len: 13
CDR3aa: ASSPTSTNEKLF; v_gene: TRBV7-9; d_gene: NA; len: 12
CDR3aa: SARDQTSGTYEQY; v_gene: TRBV20-1; d_gene: TRBD2; len: 13
CDR3aa: ASSQETALNTEAF; v_gene: TRBV4-3; d_gene: NA; len: 13
CDR3aa: ASLTSGSRYNEQF; v_gene: TRBV12-3/TRBV12-4; d_gene: TRBD2; len: 13
CDR3aa: ASSLRWDSRFTEAF; v_gene: TRBV28; d_gene: TRBD1; len: 14
CDR3aa: ASSRGAHTEAF; v_gene: TRBV4-3; d_gene: NA; len: 11
CDR3aa: AIRKTNYGYT; v_gene: TRBV10-3; d_gene: NA; len: 10
CDR3aa: ASTEIPGVTYEQY; v_gene: TRBV4-1; d_gene: NA; len: 13
CDR3aa: ASSQDDRDRGLGGYT; v_gene: TRBV4-2; d_gene: TRBD1; len: 15
CDR3aa: ASSYGKNTEAF; v_gene: TRBV6-5; d_gene: NA; len: 11
CDR3aa: ATSGRGLSNQPQH; v_gene: TRBV19; d_gene: NA; len: 13
CDR3aa: ASSNGQQETQY; v_gene: TRBV5-1; d_gene: NA; len: 11
CDR3aa: ASSLDGAANSPLH; v_gene: TRBV11-2; d_gene: NA; len: 13
CDR3aa: ASSQKREEKVNEQF; v_gene: TRBV16; d_gene: NA; len: 14
CDR3aa: ASSQGFNTEAF; v_gene: TRBV14; d_gene: NA; len: 11
CDR3aa: ASSLGTGDIWLDTEAF; v_gene: TRBV11-2; d_gene: TRBD1; len: 16
CDR3aa: ASSLGYEGTLQETQY; v_gene: TRBV11-2; d_gene: NA; len: 15
CDR3aa: ATSDQGKTGELF; v_gene: TRBV24-1; d_gene: NA; len: 12
CDR3aa: ASSLGTSAPTGELF; v_gene: TRBV12-3/TRBV12-4; d_gene: TRBD2; len: 14
CDR3aa: SVLSFQGAVGTQY; v_gene: TRBV29-1; d_gene: TRBD1; len: 13
CDR3aa: ASSLSPLGAGDTQY; v_gene: TRBV5-1; d_gene: NA; len: 14
CDR3aa: ATSDRTEGNTIY; v_gene: TRBV24-1; d_gene: NA; len: 12
CDR3aa: ASSHGTSGGALWETQY; v_gene: TRBV12-3/TRBV12-4; d_gene: TRBD2; len: 16
CDR3aa: SVVGGSYYEQY; v_gene: TRBV29-1; d_gene: TRBD2; len: 11
CDR3aa: ASSVGSGGHEQY; v_gene: TRBV9; d_gene: TRBD1; len: 12
CDR3aa: SVGQRSSYNEQF; v_gene: TRBV29-1; d_gene: NA; len: 12
CDR3aa: ASSPNPGAGELF; v_gene: TRBV7-9; d_gene: NA; len: 12
CDR3aa: ASTNGGAAGELF; v_gene: TRBV4-1; d_gene: TRBD2; len: 12
CDR3aa: SARDWSSNEQF; v_gene: TRBV20-1; d_gene: NA; len: 11
CDR3aa: ASSYGAGPAKNIQY; v_gene: TRBV6-5; d_gene: NA; len: 14
CDR3aa: ASSLGSHSPLH; v_gene: TRBV7-6; d_gene: NA; len: 11
CDR3aa: ASSKGEDSPYEQY; v_gene: TRBV13; d_gene: NA; len: 13
CDR3aa: ASSSTEDRVYNSPLH; v_gene: TRBV2; d_gene: TRBD1; len: 15
CDR3aa: ASSLFLRFHTDTQY; v_gene: TRBV12-3/TRBV12-4; d_gene: NA; len: 14
CDR3aa: ASSSRTGGAEYNEQF; v_gene: TRBV27; d_gene: TRBD1; len: 15
CDR3aa: ASSLDRALFERSYT; v_gene: TRBV7-9; d_gene: TRBD1; len: 14
CDR3aa: ASSYTLPRTDNTEAF; v_gene: TRBV6-2/TRBV6-3; d_gene: NA; len: 15
CDR3aa: SVEAPSGGSADTQY; v_gene: TRBV29-1; d_gene: TRBD2; len: 14
CDR3aa: ASSQDPFRNTEAF; v_gene: TRBV14; d_gene: NA; len: 13
CDR3aa: ASSLVGRPSSYNEQF; v_gene: TRBV7-8; d_gene: NA; len: 15
CDR3aa: ATSEPQGARTGELF; v_gene: TRBV24-1; d_gene: TRBD1; len: 14